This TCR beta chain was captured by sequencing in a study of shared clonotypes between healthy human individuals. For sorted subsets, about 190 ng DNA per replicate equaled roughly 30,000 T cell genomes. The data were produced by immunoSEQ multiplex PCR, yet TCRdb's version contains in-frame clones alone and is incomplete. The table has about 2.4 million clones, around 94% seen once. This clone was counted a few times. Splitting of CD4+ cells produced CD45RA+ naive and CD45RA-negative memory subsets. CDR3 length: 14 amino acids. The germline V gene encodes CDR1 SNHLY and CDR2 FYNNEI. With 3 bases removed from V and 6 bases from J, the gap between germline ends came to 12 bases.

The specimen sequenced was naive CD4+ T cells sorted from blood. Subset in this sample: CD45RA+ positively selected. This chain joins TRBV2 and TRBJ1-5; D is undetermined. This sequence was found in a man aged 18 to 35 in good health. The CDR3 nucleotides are TGTGCCAGCAGTGATCGAGGGTTTGCTCAGCCCCAGCATTTT. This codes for CASSDRGFAQPQHF.